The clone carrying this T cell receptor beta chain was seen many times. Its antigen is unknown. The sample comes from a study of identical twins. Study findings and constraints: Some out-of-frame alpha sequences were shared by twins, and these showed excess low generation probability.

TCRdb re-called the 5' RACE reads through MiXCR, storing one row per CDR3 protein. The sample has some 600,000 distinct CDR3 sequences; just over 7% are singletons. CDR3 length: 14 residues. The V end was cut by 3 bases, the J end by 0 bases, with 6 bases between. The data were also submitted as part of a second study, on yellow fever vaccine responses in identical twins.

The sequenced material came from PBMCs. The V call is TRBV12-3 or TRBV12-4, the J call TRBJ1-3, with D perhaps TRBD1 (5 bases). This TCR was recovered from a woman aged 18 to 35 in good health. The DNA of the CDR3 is TGTGCCAGCAGTTTTGGGGGCTCTGGAAACACCATATATTTT. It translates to CASSFGGSGNTIYF.